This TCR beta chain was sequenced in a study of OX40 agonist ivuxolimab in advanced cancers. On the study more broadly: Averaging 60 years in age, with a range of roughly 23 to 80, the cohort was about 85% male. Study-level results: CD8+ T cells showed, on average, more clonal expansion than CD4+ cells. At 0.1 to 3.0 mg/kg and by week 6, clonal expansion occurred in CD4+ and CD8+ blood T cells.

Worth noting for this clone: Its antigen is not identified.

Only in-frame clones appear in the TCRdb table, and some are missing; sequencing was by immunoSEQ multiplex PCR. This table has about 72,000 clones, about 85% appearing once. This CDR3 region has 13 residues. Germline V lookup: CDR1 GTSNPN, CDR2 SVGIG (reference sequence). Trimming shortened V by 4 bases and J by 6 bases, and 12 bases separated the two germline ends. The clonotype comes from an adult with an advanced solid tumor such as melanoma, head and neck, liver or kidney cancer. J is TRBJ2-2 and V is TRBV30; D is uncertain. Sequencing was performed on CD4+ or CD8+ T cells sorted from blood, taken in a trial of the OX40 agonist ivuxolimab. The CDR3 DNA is TGTGCCTGGACGAGGTCAGGAGCCGGGGAGCTGTTTTTT. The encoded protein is CAWTRSGAGELFF.